The clone carrying this TCR beta chain was picked up a small number of times. Its antigen is not known. 13 Jbeta primers and 60 Vbeta primers were used for the PCR. Method: immunoSEQ multiplex PCR; TCRdb's copy keeps in-frame clones and lacks some. The data hold around 150,000 clones, with about 60% observed a single time. J lost 7 bases, V lost 4 bases, and 6 bases had no gene match. The CDR3 contains 15 residues. CDR1 and CDR2 (germline): MNHEY, SMNVEV (reference sequence). The sample originates from a study of cytomegalovirus exposure and HLA in healthy donors. General study points: The productive fraction for most TCR beta V segments was about 90% or about 30% in an earlier analysis. A cluster of highly shared sequence variants was likely a sequencing artifact.

V gene TRBV27 combines with J gene TRBJ1-5, with TRBD1 matching over 11 bases. Material: PBMCs. This sequence originates from a woman in her fifties or sixties in good health and CMV-seropositive. The CDR3 DNA reads as TGTGCCAGCAGTTATGGACAGGGGGCGGAGCAGCCCCAGCATTTT. Translation: CASSYGQGAEQPQHF.